This entry features one T cell receptor (beta chain) sequence. This clone was seen just once. The target of this receptor is not known. No much larger clone is present one base from it, and per-base qualities are unavailable. This specimen belongs to a study of radiation and T cells in renal cell carcinoma (dated by TCRdb to 2019 to 2021). Broadly, across the study: The samples were obtained from a clinical trial, where primary renal cell carcinomas were treated with 15 Gy stereotactic body radiation therapy and then removed by nephrectomy 4 weeks afterward. Across all 53 samples, 4,016,671 unique CDR3 nucleotide sequences, encoding 2.5 million to 3 million unique CDR3 amino acid sequences, were identified. In total, roughly 53 samples underwent TCR beta sequencing: around 25 tumors plus 27 peripheral blood samples.

The sample's time point label, decoded: baseline pretreatment blood. This sample's treatment or condition label indicates: 15 Gy SBRT to primary tumor, nephrectomy 4 weeks later. To follow tumor-enriched clonotypes, peripheral blood was collected serially from radiation-treated patients at baseline and again at 2 weeks and 4 weeks after SBRT. Every patient had renal cell carcinoma of clear cell pathology. Genomic DNA for TCR sequencing was prepared using the QIAamp DNA Blood Mini Kit (Qiagen). The analyses included just those samples that passed every quality control check. TCR beta libraries were generated from genomic DNA with the immunoSEQ kit, following the manufacturer's recommendations. To prepare libraries, a first multiplex PCR with proprietary primers was run, followed by a second PCR that added unique barcodes, and a bead cleanup was done after each round. Each sample batch included a kit-provided positive control reaction and a negative control reaction. The final libraries were assessed on an Agilent 4200 TapeStation D1000 ScreenTape, pooled by volume, and quantified by qPCR. Sequencing was performed on an Illumina NextSeq500 with a MidOutput 150-cycle cartridge, and 156 Read1 and 15 Index1 cycles were run with kit custom primers. The pooled library was loaded at roughly 0.92 pM with a roughly 20% PhiX control spike-in. The authors' analysis ran thus. Vendor-processed data were analyzed in R, with a clonotype defined as all T cells sharing the same CDR3 nucleotide sequence. In the clone abundance analyses, frequencies were normalized to the 10,000 most abundant clones in each sample. Public T cell clones, which averaged fewer than five per sample, were excluded before analysis. An abundance difference of at least 32-fold between compartments was the criterion for calling clonotypes tumor-enriched or baseline blood-enriched. Clonotypes expanded or contracted between blood time points were identified with a beta-binomial differential abundance model. Tumor-blood repertoire similarity was measured with the Baroni-Urbani and Buser coefficient, and group comparisons used two-tailed Wilcoxon tests in R. The clones in this table, taken by TCRdb from immuneACCESS, are in-frame only. Not every clone is retained; where verified, under half of the shortfall comes from an unresolved V gene, and the cause of the rest is unknown. V, J and clone size were drawn from that table, and D and trimming were deduced from the DNA. The sample table lists 130,000 to 150,000 clones, roughly 90% of them with a count of one. Around 13% of the sample lies in the top ten.

On the study overall, not on this receptor specifically: In blood, the top tumor clonotypes increased between baseline and 2 weeks post-radiation and then shrank by 4 weeks, which suggests that tumor-resident clones expanded only transiently. Because the trial had a single-armed design, the trial could not examine how radiation dose or scheduling affected the TCR repertoire. Changes in the blood repertoire were not tracked past 4 weeks after treatment. Because no pretreatment tumor biopsies were available, whether clonotypes were present in the tumor at baseline could not be determined.

CDR1 and CDR2 are read off the germline V gene as MNHEY and SVGAGI. Ends trimmed: V by 6 bases, J by 2 bases; bases unmatched to a gene: 1. The CDR3 runs 14 residues from the cysteine to the phenylalanine. Of the read, only the CDR3 DNA is kept; its 42 bases are in frame from base 1. The chain was built from TRBV6-5 and TRBJ2-5; 12 central bases correspond to TRBD2. The receptor was isolated from a woman aged 50 to 60 with renal cell carcinoma. The specimen was blood, collected from a patient whose treatment included radiotherapy and nephrectomy. The CDR3 protein is CASRTSGGQETQYF. The sequenced DNA is TGTGCCAGCAGAACTAGCGGGGGGCAAGAGACCCAGTACTTC.